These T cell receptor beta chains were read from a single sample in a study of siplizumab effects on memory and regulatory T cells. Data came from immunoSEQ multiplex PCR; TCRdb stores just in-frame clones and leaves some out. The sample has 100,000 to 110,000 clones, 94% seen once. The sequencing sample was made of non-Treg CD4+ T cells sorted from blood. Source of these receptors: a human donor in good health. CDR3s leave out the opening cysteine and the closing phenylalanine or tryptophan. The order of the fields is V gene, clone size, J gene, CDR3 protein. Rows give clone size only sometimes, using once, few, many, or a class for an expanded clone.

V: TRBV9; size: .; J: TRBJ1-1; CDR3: ASSARQGANTEAF
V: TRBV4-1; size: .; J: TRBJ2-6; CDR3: ASSQTGDSQAGANVLT
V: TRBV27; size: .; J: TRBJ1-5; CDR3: ASSFGPRDGQPQH
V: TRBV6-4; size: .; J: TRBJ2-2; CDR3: ASSAAGGYTGELF
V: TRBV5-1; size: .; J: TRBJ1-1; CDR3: VLPETATKYNTEAF
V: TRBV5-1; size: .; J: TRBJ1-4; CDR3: ASSLDSPNEKLF
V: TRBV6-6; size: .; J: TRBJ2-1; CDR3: ATGRLKSHEQF
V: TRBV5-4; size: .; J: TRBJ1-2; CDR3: ASSLDRGQQRLGYT
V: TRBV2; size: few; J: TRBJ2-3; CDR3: ASSGTVRGALTDTQY
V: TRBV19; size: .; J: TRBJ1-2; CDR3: ASSMSGTAVTNYGYT
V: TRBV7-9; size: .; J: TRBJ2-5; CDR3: ASSLRTSEETQY
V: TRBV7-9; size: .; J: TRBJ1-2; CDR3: ASSPNTGAYGYT
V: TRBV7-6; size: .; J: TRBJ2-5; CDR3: ASSRDGQGKGETQY
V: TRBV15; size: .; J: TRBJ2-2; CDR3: ATSREYMRTGELF
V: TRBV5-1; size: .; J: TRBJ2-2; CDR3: ASSQGRDTGELF
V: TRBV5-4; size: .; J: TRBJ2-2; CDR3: ASSYRGGELF
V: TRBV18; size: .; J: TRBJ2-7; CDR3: ASSRTAYEQY
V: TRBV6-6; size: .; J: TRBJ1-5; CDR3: ASRYRVGWSNQPQH
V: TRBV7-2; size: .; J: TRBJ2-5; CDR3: ASSLSQAQETQY
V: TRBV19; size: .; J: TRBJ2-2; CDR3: ASSTLAGVPGELF
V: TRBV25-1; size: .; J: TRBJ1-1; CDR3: ASIPAGGYTEAF
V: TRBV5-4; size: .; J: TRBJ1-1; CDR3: ASSTDREKTEAF
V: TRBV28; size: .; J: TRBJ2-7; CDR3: ASSFSLAGLTYEQY
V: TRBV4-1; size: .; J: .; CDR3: ASSPPRAGGDNEQY
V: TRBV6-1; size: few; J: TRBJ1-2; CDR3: ASSESGTGIYGYT
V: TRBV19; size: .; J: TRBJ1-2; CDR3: ASSGDAQIDGYT
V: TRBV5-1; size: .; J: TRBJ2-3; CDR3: ASSSSGLGTDTQY
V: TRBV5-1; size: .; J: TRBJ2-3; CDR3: ASSLDGQGADTQY
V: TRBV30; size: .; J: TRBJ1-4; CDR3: AWSSTGATNEKLF
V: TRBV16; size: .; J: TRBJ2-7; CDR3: ASTKDRSDYEQY
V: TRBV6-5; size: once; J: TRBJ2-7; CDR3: ASSFSDRGYEQY
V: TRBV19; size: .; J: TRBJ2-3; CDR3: ASNRGASTYTDTQY
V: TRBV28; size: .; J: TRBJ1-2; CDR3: ASFEGPPRGYT
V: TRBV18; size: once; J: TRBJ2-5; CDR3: ASSPWDQETQY
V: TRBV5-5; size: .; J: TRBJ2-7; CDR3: ASSVSGTSGRPSEQY
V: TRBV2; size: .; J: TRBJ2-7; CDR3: ASIPNTSGYEQY
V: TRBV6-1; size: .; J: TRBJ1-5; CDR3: ASSEYGGQQLQH
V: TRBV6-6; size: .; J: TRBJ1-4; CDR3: ASSLSAATNEKLF
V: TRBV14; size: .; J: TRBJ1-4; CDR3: ASSPTVQGKLF
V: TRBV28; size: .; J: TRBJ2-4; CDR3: ASSKGGAKNIQY
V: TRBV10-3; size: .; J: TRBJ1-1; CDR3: AISEDRGLNTEAF
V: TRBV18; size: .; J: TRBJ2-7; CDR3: ASSPSVGQGGEQY
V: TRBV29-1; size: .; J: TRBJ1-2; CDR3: SVAYKGYGYT
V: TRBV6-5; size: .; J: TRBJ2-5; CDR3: ASSLAGVETQY